This T cell receptor (beta chain) was identified during a study of shared clonotypes between healthy human individuals. As concerns this clone: What it binds is unknown.

Study-wide points: Sequencing depth was expected to affect clonotype sharing among donors.

V was shortened by 1 base and J by 0 bases, with 10 bases between the two germline ends. This CDR3 is built from 16 residues. Germline assignment: CDR1 LNHNV and CDR2 YYDKDF (reference sequence). Sequencing on ten immunoSEQ deep assay plates was performed for unsorted PBMC DNA. Libraries were prepared by immunoSEQ multiplex PCR; TCRdb keeps only in-frame clonotypes and omits some of them. The table lists 530,000 or so clones, around 79% of them singletons. The TCR comes from a woman aged 40 to 50 in good health. Some clones in this sample may be carry-over from other donors' samples. The chain carries TRBV15 and TRBJ1-3; D unclear. The specimen was PBMCs. The chain's CDR3 is CATSRGAFGSGNTIYF. The DNA of the CDR3 is TGTGCCACCAGCAGAGGGGCCTTCGGCTCTGGAAACACCATATATTTT.